The 23 T cell receptor beta chains below come from one sample, sequenced in a study of Graves' ophthalmopathy and Graves' hyperthyroidism (dated by TCRdb to the late 2010s). Sequenced using an Illumina HiSeq 2000. For repertoire sequencing, TCR beta CDR3 regions were amplified from RNA transcripts. HTBI primers and the Qiagen OneStep RT-PCR kit were used in a first-round RT-PCR, which was followed by a second-round multiplex PCR, size selection and purification. TCRdb applied fastp at Q25 and MiXCR to the public reads, then kept only in-frame beta chains. Under each unique CDR3 protein, matching rows form one entry showing the most common genes and DNA. The sample data list roughly 610,000 distinct CDR3 sequences, and 22% of these were observed just once. Of the sample, around 6.9% falls within the top ten clones. The sample taken for sequencing was peripheral blood. The receptors shown here come from a woman in her late teens or twenties with stable Graves' hyperthyroidism. Some clones in this sample may be carry-over from other donors' samples. Donor details come from another sample of the same person, matched by shared clones.

This clonotype was seen many times. V is TRBV11-2 and J is TRBJ1-2; D perhaps matches TRBD1 (5 bases). Germline V gene lookup returns CDR1 SGHAT and CDR2 FQNNGV. V lost 1 base and J 7 bases, leaving 10 bases between the germline ends. This CDR3 comprises 13 residues. The CDR3 bases are TGTGCCAGCAGCTTAGTGGGGCAAAGTGGCTACACCTTC. This sequence encodes CASSLVGQSGYTF.

The genes are TRBV12-3 or TRBV12-4 and TRBJ1-1; D uncertain. The CDR3 is 14 amino acids. Trimming took off 3 bases at V and 11 bases at J, with 19 bases between the two ends. The CDR3 nucleotides are TGTGCCAGCAGTTTCGGGAGAGACCTGCCCATTGCTTTCTTT. This encodes CASSFGRDLPIAFF.

The chain links TRBV6-1 to TRBJ2-4; D is possibly TRBD1 (6 bases). Trimming stripped 5 bases from V and 6 bases from J, with 14 bases between. The CDR3 length is 14 residues. Per the germline V gene, CDR1 is MNHNS and CDR2 is SASEGT. The DNA of the CDR3 is TGTGCCAGCAGTCCCCGGGACAACCGAAACATTCAGTACTTC. It codes for CASSPRDNRNIQYF.

This clonotype occurred many times. This chain links TRBV6-1 with TRBJ2-4; TRBD1 agrees at 8 bases. The CDR3 runs 14 residues. Germline V lookup: CDR1 MNHNS, CDR2 SASEGT. The V gene end was trimmed by 7 bases and the J gene end by 0 bases; junction bases not matched to a gene: 2. In DNA form, the CDR3 reads TGTGCCAGCAACGGACAGGGAGCCAAAAACATTCAGTACTTC. Translating it yields CASNGQGAKNIQYF.

There are a few counts of this clonotype. The V gene is TRBV7-2, the J gene TRBJ2-5, with 9 bases lining up with TRBD1. This CDR3 is built from 15 residues. CDR1 and CDR2 (germline): SGHTA, FQGNSA. Trimming cost V 0 bases and J 4 bases; bases outside gene matches: 3. CDR3 loop: CASSLAGQGGETQYF. The CDR3 DNA is TGTGCCAGCAGCTTAGCGGGACAGGGTGGAGAGACCCAGTACTTC.

The V call is TRBV12-3 or TRBV12-4, the J call TRBJ2-7, with D perhaps TRBD2 (6 bases). This CDR3 has 14 residues. V gave up 7 bases and J gave up 6 bases, with 19 bases separating them. The CDR3, as DNA: TGTGCCAGCATCTGGGGAGGCCCCCTCCTCGAGCAGTACTTC. Translating gives CASIWGGPLLEQYF.

The chain employs TRBV5-1 and TRBJ1-2; no firm D call. V was cut by 5 bases and J by 5 bases, with 10 bases left in between. This CDR3 has 12 residues. Germline V gene sequence: CDR1 SGHRS, CDR2 YFSETQ. The CDR3 spells CASRGGLYGYTF. CDR3 sequence (DNA): TGCGCCAGCAGGGGAGGGTTGTATGGCTACACCTTC.

This clonotype appeared many times. The V call is TRBV6-5, the J call TRBJ1-6, with 9 positions matching TRBD1. The CDR3 extends over 16 amino acids. CDR1 and CDR2 (germline): MNHEY, SVGAGI. The trim removed 0 bases at V and 9 bases at J, leaving 6 bases unmatched. The CDR3 nucleotides read TGTGCCAGCAGTTACTCCCCGGGACAGGGATTTTCACCCCTCCACTTT. This encodes CASSYSPGQGFSPLHF.

This clonotype was seen at least ten times. The chain combines TRBV20-1 with TRBJ1-6; D gene uncertain. The CDR3 is 17 residues long. Trimming cost V 2 bases and J 5 bases, with 19 bases left between them. Germline CDR1 reads DFQATT; CDR2 reads SNEGSKA (reference sequence). The CDR3 DNA follows: TGCAGTGCTAGATTCAATCCGAGAGGGAACGATAATTCACCCCTCCACTTT. Its protein is CSARFNPRGNDNSPLHF.

The rearrangement uses TRBV28 and TRBJ1-5, with D possibly TRBD1 on 5 matching bases. There are 15 residues in the CDR3. V shed 8 bases and J shed 3 bases, with 17 bases lying between them. The germline CDR1 and CDR2 sequences are MDHEN and SYDVKM. The CDR3 here is CASLPTGRDNQPQHF. In DNA form, the CDR3 reads TGTGCCAGCCTACCTACGGGACGGGACAATCAGCCCCAGCATTTT.

This clonotype was seen many times. CDR3 nucleotide sequence: TGTGCCAGCAGTTACGGGGGACAGGGAGAACCCACCTTC. Its protein is CASSYGGQGEPTF. The chain carries TRBV6-5 and TRBJ1-2, with 9 bases aligning to TRBD1. CDR1 is MNHEY, CDR2 SVGAGI, per germline. After removal of 2 bases from V and 13 bases from J, the junction contained 8 bases not matched to a gene. The CDR3 has 13 amino acids.

Concerning this clonotype: With a much larger clone just one base away, this may be a read error. V gene TRBV6-2 or TRBV6-3 combines with J gene TRBJ2-2; D is tentatively TRBD1 or TRBD2 (5 bases each). The V gene's germline CDR1 is MNHEY and CDR2 SVGEGT. The CDR3 is 15 residues long. The CDR3 is CASSEAVGTVGEPFF. CDR3 bases: TGTGCCAGCAGTGAGGCCGTCGGGACGGTCGGGGAGCCGTTTTTT.

Many counts were recorded for this clonotype. CDR3 in amino acids: CASGLLAGAPGVNRCKNIQYF. CDR3 coding DNA: TGTGCTAGTGGTTTATTAGCGGGAGCCCCCGGGGTGAACCGGTGCAAAAACATTCAGTACTTC. The chain has TRBV12-5 and TRBJ2-4; 9 nucleotides agree with TRBD2. Germline assignment: CDR1 LGHNT and CDR2 FRNRAP. The length of the CDR3 is 21 residues. The V and J ends lost 3 bases and 3 bases, in that order; junction bases with no gene match: 21.

There are a few counts of this clonotype. The chain employs TRBV20-1 and TRBJ2-5, with TRBD1 matching 10 bases. The CDR3 is 18 residues long. J lost 5 bases, V lost 1 base, and 16 bases had no gene match. From germline, CDR1 is DFQATT and CDR2 SNEGSKA (reference sequence). As DNA, the CDR3 is TGCAGTGCTAGAGTTGGTTCCTTGGGACAGGGGATGGGGGAGACCCAGTACTTC. It encodes CSARVGSLGQGMGETQYF.

This clonotype occurred a few times. This chain connects TRBV5-1 to TRBJ2-2; 8 bases match TRBD1. Germline V gene lookup returns CDR1 SGHRS and CDR2 YFSETQ. J was trimmed by 6 bases and V by 0 bases; bases with no gene match: 7. CDR3 length equals 16 residues. The CDR3 bases are TGCGCCAGCAGCTTGGAATGGACAGGGTTGTCCGGGGAGCTGTTTTTT. Translated, it gives CASSLEWTGLSGELFF. The full variable domain, rest sourced from reference TRBV5-1 and TRBJ2-2, is KAGVTQTPRYLIKTRGQQVTLSCSPISGHRSVSWYQQTPGQGLQFLFEYFSETQRNKGNFPGRFSGRQFSNSRSEMNVSTLELGDSALYLCASSLEWTGLSGELFFGEGSRLTVL.

This clonotype came up many times. V and J are TRBV7-9 and TRBJ2-4, with D possibly being TRBD1 (8 bases). This CDR3 comprises 16 residues. The germline gives CDR1 SEHNR, CDR2 FQNEAQ (reference sequence). V was pared by 4 bases and J by 1 base, with 14 bases between. The CDR3 here is CASSSDREGAKNIQYF. In DNA, the CDR3 is TGTGCCAGCAGCTCGGACAGGGAGGGGGCCAAAAACATTCAGTACTTC.

This clonotype came up many times. The chain is built from TRBV6-1 and TRBJ2-2; tentatively, D is TRBD2 (5 bases). This CDR3 comprises 13 residues. CDR1 is MNHNS and CDR2 is SASEGT in the germline V gene. The ends were cut back, 7 bases at V and 4 bases at J, with 10 bases in the middle. The CDR3 nucleotides are TGTGCCAGCATCGGGAAGTCCACCGGGGAGCTGTTTTTT. This translates into CASIGKSTGELFF.

This clonotype showed up many times. The rearrangement joins TRBV7-2 to TRBJ1-5, with TRBD1 identical over 8 bases. The V gene end was trimmed by 2 bases and the J gene end by 7 bases; junction bases not matched to a gene: 7. The CDR3 has 15 residues. CDR1 and CDR2 from the germline V gene are SGHTA and FQGNSA. CDR3: CASSLSRGLRQPQHF. As DNA, the CDR3 is TGTGCCAGCAGCTTATCCAGGGGGCTCAGGCAGCCCCAGCATTTT.

The chain joins TRBV9 to TRBJ1-6, with 7 bases fitting TRBD1. J gave up 7 bases and V 4 bases, and 8 bases lay outside the gene matches. This CDR3 has 15 residues. Germline assignment: CDR1 SGDLS and CDR2 YYNGEE. CDR3 sequence reads: CASSTSTGWNSPLHF. CDR3 coding DNA: TGTGCCAGCAGCACATCGACAGGGTGGAATTCACCCCTCCACTTT.

The sample holds many counts of this clonotype. The chain recombines TRBV6-2 or TRBV6-3 with TRBJ1-1, with D maybe TRBD1 (5 bases). Germline V gives CDR1 MNHEY, CDR2 SVGEGT. V was trimmed by 6 bases and J by 4 bases, leaving 15 bases between them. There are 14 residues in the CDR3. CDR3 sequence (DNA): TGTGCCAGCAGGGACGCGGGCGGGGGCACTGAAGCTTTCTTT. This translates into CASRDAGGGTEAFF.

This clonotype was found a few times. The rearrangement uses TRBV20-1 and TRBJ2-7, with 7 bases identical to TRBD2. Germline V gene sequence: CDR1 DFQATT, CDR2 SNEGSKA (reference sequence). The CDR3 covers 15 residues. After removal of 1 base from V and 3 bases from J, the junction contained 9 bases not matched to a gene. CDR3 protein: CSARADSGNYYEQYF. The CDR3 bases are TGCAGTGCTAGAGCTGACAGCGGGAATTACTACGAGCAGTACTTC.

This chain connects TRBV6-1 to TRBJ2-7; TRBD2 matches 7 bases. Germline CDR1 MNHNS, CDR2 SASEGT. J gave up 1 base and V 7 bases, and 13 bases lay outside the gene matches. The CDR3 length is 16 residues. In DNA form, the CDR3 reads TGTGCCAGCAAACCCCGCCCGGGACTACCGTCCTACGAGCAGTACTTC. The encoded protein is CASKPRPGLPSYEQYF.

This clonotype was seen ten or more times. The chain couples TRBV13 to TRBJ2-2; 8 bases are shared with TRBD2. CDR3 length: 15 residues. CDR1 is PRHDT and CDR2 is FYEKMQ in the germline V gene (reference sequence). Trimming removed 7 bases from V and 4 bases from J; junction bases left unmatched: 8. The CDR3 here is CASKIGGAFTGELFF. CDR3 nucleotides: TGTGCCAGCAAAATCGGGGGGGCCTTCACCGGGGAGCTGTTTTTT.